These 8 T cell receptor beta chains were sequenced from one sample in a study of T cells in localized non-small cell lung cancer. Measured with immunoSEQ multiplex PCR; TCRdb has only the in-frame clones, and not every one. The table shows fewer than 95,000 clones, with just over 90% occurring only once. The starting material was PBMCs, obtained before any cancer treatment. The source is a woman between 35 and 75 years old with stage II squamous cell lung carcinoma.

This clone occurred once. The chain joins TRBV7-8 to TRBJ1-1, with D hard to call. V dropped 5 bases and J dropped 7 bases, with 14 bases sitting between them. This CDR3 region has 13 residues. Germline assignment: CDR1 SGHVS and CDR2 FQNEAQ. CDR3 bases: TGTGCCAGCAGCCACTTATCGGGTCATGAAGCTTTCTTT. Translating it yields CASSHLSGHEAFF.

This clone was found a few times. For the CDR3, the DNA is TGTGCCAGCAGCCCCCAGGGCCCAGGGAGGTGGGAGCAGTACTTC. Protein sequence: CASSPQGPGRWEQYF. The genes are TRBV28 and TRBJ2-7; TRBD2 might be the D (6 bases). CDR1 is MDHEN and CDR2 is SYDVKM in the germline V gene. Trimming took off 6 bases at V and 7 bases at J, with 22 bases between the two ends. The CDR3 length is 15 residues.

The chain links TRBV29-1 to TRBJ1-1; D not resolved. From germline, CDR1 is SQVTM and CDR2 ANQGSEA. Trimming stripped 7 bases from V and 8 bases from J, with 14 bases between. The CDR3 spans 11 residues. In DNA, the CDR3 is TGCAGCGCCGATTGGTCGCGGGAAGCTTTCTTT. Amino acid sequence: CSADWSREAFF.

The rearrangement uses TRBV6-1 and TRBJ2-1; 7 bases match TRBD2. The trim removed 6 bases at V and 0 bases at J, leaving 5 bases unmatched. Germline CDR1 is MNHNS and CDR2 is SASEGT. This CDR3 is built from 15 residues. The CDR3 loop is CASRELASSYNEQFF. The DNA of the CDR3 is TGTGCCAGCAGGGAACTAGCGAGCTCCTACAATGAGCAGTTCTTC.

The chain links TRBV28 to TRBJ1-2; D is undetermined. Germline V lookup: CDR1 MDHEN, CDR2 SYDVKM. V lost 4 bases to trimming and J lost 4 bases, with 1 base between them. The length of the CDR3 is 10 residues. CDR3 amino acids: CASSSYGYTF. The CDR3 bases are TGTGCCAGCAGTTCCTATGGCTACACCTTC.

This clone was recorded once. The chain links TRBV19 to TRBJ2-3; no clear D gene. The CDR3 covers 11 residues. Germline CDR1 is LNHDA and CDR2 is SQIVND (reference sequence). V lost 3 bases and J lost 6, with 4 bases in between. CDR3 coding DNA: TGTGCCAGTAGTATGGGGGATACGCAGTATTTT. The encoded protein is CASSMGDTQYF.

The chain couples TRBV19 to TRBJ1-5; D gene uncertain. This CDR3 comprises 13 residues. Trimming cost V 7 bases and J 2 bases, with 9 bases left between them. The V gene's germline CDR1 is LNHDA and CDR2 SQIVND (reference sequence). DNA for the CDR3: TGTGCCAGTACCGGACTTCGCAATCAGCCCCAGCATTTT. It codes for CASTGLRNQPQHF.

The chain uses TRBV6-1 and TRBJ1-5; D possibly corresponds to TRBD1 (6 bases). Germline assignment: CDR1 MNHNS and CDR2 SASEGT. V was cut by 2 bases and J by 6 bases, with 17 bases left in between. The CDR3 is made up of 16 amino acids. Here the CDR3 DNA reads TGTGCCAGCAGTGAATATCGGGGGGCGCAGAGTCAGCCCCAGCATTTT. Translated: CASSEYRGAQSQPQHF.